The 14 T cell receptor beta chains in this list originate from one sample, sequenced in a study of T cell responses to AZD1222 COVID-19 vaccine. The assay was immunoSEQ multiplex PCR, and TCRdb's table has in-frame clones only and misses some. The sample lists about 130,000 clones, 88% seen once, with about 17% in the top ten. Sample: peripheral blood, taken on day 0 of MenACWY control vaccination. The receptor source for this set is an adult in good health.

The chain links TRBV11-2 to TRBJ1-2; D unclear. Trimming pared 4 bases from V and 7 bases from J, leaving 7 bases between. CDR3 length: 11 amino acids. CDR1 is SGHAT and CDR2 is FQNNGV in the germline V gene. CDR3 loop: CASSSRGGYTF. CDR3 DNA sequence: TGTGCCAGCAGCTCGCGCGGTGGCTACACCTTC.

The chain is built from TRBV28 and TRBJ2-3; 11 nucleotides line up with TRBD2. There are 14 residues in the CDR3. Germline loops: CDR1 MDHEN, CDR2 SYDVKM. The CDR3 is CSTGLAGITDTQYF. The CDR3 nucleotides are TGTTCGACCGGACTAGCGGGCATCACAGATACGCAGTATTTT.

This clone was counted once. A read error may account for a junction end that differs from germline. The chain joins TRBV29-1 to TRBJ2-1; no clear D. This CDR3 spans 9 amino acids. Germline values: CDR1 SQVTM, CDR2 ANQGSEA. CDR3 sequence reads: CSVGYPALF. The DNA for the CDR3 is TGCAGCGTGGGGTACCCCGCACTCTTC.

This clone has only one observation. The chain links TRBV7-2 to TRBJ2-1; TRBD2 matches at 11 bases. The CDR3 length is 15 residues. V shed 4 bases, J shed 10 bases, and the junction held 9 bases outside the gene matches. Germline assignment: CDR1 SGHTA and CDR2 FQGNSA. The CDR3 sequence: CASSSTSGTSLEQFF. For the CDR3, the DNA is TGTGCCAGCAGCTCGACTAGCGGGACTTCATTGGAGCAGTTCTTC.

This rearrangement joins TRBV19 to TRBJ1-3; D is unclear. CDR3 size: 12 residues. V was cut by 3 bases and J by 7 bases, with 7 bases left in between. Germline V gene lookup returns CDR1 LNHDA and CDR2 SQIVND (reference sequence). CDR3 region: CASSMSVNTIYF. DNA for the CDR3: TGTGCCAGTAGTATGAGTGTGAACACCATATATTTT.

This rearrangement joins TRBV7-6 to TRBJ2-7; tentatively, D is TRBD1 (6 bases). From germline, CDR1 is SGHVS and CDR2 FNYEAQ. The CDR3 is made up of 15 amino acids. Trimming stripped 0 bases from V and 3 bases from J, with 12 bases between. The DNA of the CDR3 is TGTGCCAGCAGCTTAGCGGGGGCAGGGGTCTACGAGCAGTACTTC. The encoded protein is CASSLAGAGVYEQYF.

The chain couples TRBV21-1 to TRBJ2-7; the DNA was not used to check the table's D call, TRBD1. TRBV21-1 is a pseudogene. The CDR3 is 12 amino acids. CDR3 DNA: TGTGCCAGCAGGACAGAAGCGTACGAGCAGTACTTC. Its translation: CASRTEAYEQYF.

The chain couples TRBV7-3 to TRBJ2-2; D not resolved. V shed 1 base and J shed 6 bases, with 9 bases lying between them. The CDR3 runs 14 residues. Germline loops: CDR1 SGHTA, CDR2 FQGTGA. The CDR3 loop is CASSLSPLPGELFF. CDR3 sequence (DNA): TGTGCCAGCAGCTTAAGCCCCCTTCCCGGGGAGCTGTTTTTT.

This clone was observed once. The junction departs from germline at one end; a sequencing error may be responsible. The chain carries TRBV2 and TRBJ1-4, with 10 nucleotides matching TRBD1. This CDR3 comprises 14 residues. Per the germline V gene, CDR1 is SNHLY and CDR2 is FYNNEI. Here the CDR3 reads CASREGQGDEKLFF. For the CDR3, the DNA is TGTGCCAGCAGAGAAGGACAGGGGGATGAAAAACTGTTTTTT.

This clone was picked up a small number of times. The chain carries TRBV19 and TRBJ1-2; D gene uncertain. V dropped 10 bases and J dropped 8 bases, with 17 bases sitting between them. Germline V gene sequence: CDR1 LNHDA, CDR2 SQIVND (reference sequence). The CDR3 consists of 12 residues. The CDR3 loop is CATRLMSSGYTF. CDR3 DNA sequence: TGTGCCACCCGTTTAATGTCCTCGGGCTACACCTTC.

The chain recombines TRBV7-9 with TRBJ2-1; TRBD1 or TRBD2 may be the D gene (5 bases each). V dropped 6 bases and J dropped 9 bases, with 15 bases sitting between them. This CDR3 has 13 amino acids. Germline V gene sequence: CDR1 SEHNR, CDR2 FQNEAQ (reference sequence). This chain's CDR3 is CASRRSAGTEQFF. CDR3 nucleotide sequence: TGTGCCAGCAGACGAAGCGCAGGGACTGAGCAGTTCTTC.

The V and J genes are TRBV7-9 and TRBJ2-7; a weak D match, TRBD1 (6 bases). The CDR3 runs 14 residues. CDR1 is SEHNR and CDR2 is FQNEAQ in the germline V gene (reference sequence). V lost 0 bases and J 4 bases, leaving 10 bases between the germline ends. The CDR3: CASSLAGQGYEQYF. As DNA, the CDR3 is TGTGCCAGCAGCTTAGCGGGGCAGGGGTACGAGCAGTACTTC.

The rearrangement uses TRBV9 and TRBJ2-3; D is ambiguous. V was cut by 6 bases and J by 2 bases, with 16 bases left in between. The CDR3 is made up of 15 amino acids. In germline, CDR1 is SGDLS, CDR2 YYNGEE. This chain's CDR3 is CASTELSSVTDTQYF. In nucleotides, the CDR3 is TGTGCCAGCACCGAACTCTCCTCTGTCACAGATACGCAGTATTTT.

This chain links TRBV2 with TRBJ2-7; D not resolved. Deletions cut 5 bases from V and 1 base from J, with 15 bases between. Germline CDR1 reads SNHLY; CDR2 reads FYNNEI. The CDR3 loop spans 15 amino acids. The CDR3 sequence is CASSWGGIRSYEQYF. The CDR3 region has the DNA TGTGCCAGCAGTTGGGGTGGGATAAGGTCCTACGAGCAGTACTTC.